Each of the 8 T cell receptor beta chains below was sequenced from the same sample in a study of T cell responses to AZD1222 COVID-19 vaccine. Method: immunoSEQ multiplex PCR; TCRdb's copy keeps in-frame clones and lacks some. The sample includes 60,000 to 80,000 clones, 70% to 90% of them seen just once. Sequenced here: peripheral blood, sampled on day 0 of AZD1222 vaccination. The receptors originated from an adult in good health.

The genes are TRBV19 and TRBJ2-5, with TRBD2 as a possible D gene (7 bases). CDR1 and CDR2 from the germline V gene are LNHDA and SQIVND (reference sequence). The ends were cut back, 5 bases at V and 2 bases at J, with 15 bases in the middle. This CDR3 spans 15 amino acids. The CDR3 is CASSPGGTRQETQYF. For the CDR3, the DNA is TGTGCCAGTAGTCCGGGGGGCACTCGTCAAGAGACCCAGTACTTC.

The chain uses TRBV28 and TRBJ1-3; TRBD1 might be the D (5 bases). With 2 bases removed from V and 4 bases from J, the gap between germline ends came to 12 bases. Germline CDR1 and CDR2: MDHEN and SYDVKM. This CDR3 comprises 15 residues. CDR3 sequence: CASSLGPGRGNTIYF. CDR3 nucleotides: TGTGCCAGCAGTTTAGGGCCAGGGAGAGGAAACACCATATATTTT.

The chain is built from TRBV5-1 and TRBJ1-2, with 9 bases matching TRBD1. The CDR3 contains 15 residues. The germline V gene has CDR1 SGHRS and CDR2 YFSETQ. The ends lost 3 bases at V and 4 bases at J; junction bases unmatched: 7. CDR3 bases: TGCGCCAGCAGCTCTACGGGACAGGGTGGCTATGGCTACACCTTC. Protein: CASSSTGQGGYGYTF. Based on the CDR3 plus reference TRBV5-1 and TRBJ1-2, the full variable domain is KAGVTQTPRYLIKTRGQQVTLSCSPISGHRSVSWYQQTPGQGLQFLFEYFSETQRNKGNFPGRFSGRQFSNSRSEMNVSTLELGDSALYLCASSSTGQGGYGYTFGSGTRLTVV.

The V gene is TRBV18, the J gene TRBJ1-2; TRBD1 might be the D (5 bases). With 2 bases removed from V and 0 bases from J, the gap between germline ends came to 19 bases. The CDR3 spans 18 residues. Germline V gives CDR1 KGHSH, CDR2 LQKENI. The CDR3 protein is CASSPYEGRGFSNYGYTF. The CDR3 region has the DNA TGTGCCAGCTCACCATATGAGGGGCGAGGGTTCTCTAACTATGGCTACACCTTC.

This clone came up once. The rearrangement links TRBV18 to TRBJ2-5; the match to TRBD2 covers 7 bases. The CDR3 is 14 residues long. V was pared by 0 bases and J by 3 bases, with 1 base of the junction left unmatched. Germline V gene sequence: CDR1 KGHSH, CDR2 LQKENI. The DNA for the CDR3 is TGTGCCAGCTCACCACCGGGACTAAAAGAGACCCAGTACTTC. The encoded protein is CASSPPGLKETQYF.

The V call is TRBV5-1, the J call TRBJ2-7, with 10 bases fitting TRBD2. J gave up 3 bases and V 2 bases, and 5 bases lay outside the gene matches. Germline CDR1 is SGHRS and CDR2 is YFSETQ. This CDR3 has 15 residues. CDR3 coding DNA: TGCGCCAGCAGCTTCGGGACTAGCGACTACTACGAGCAGTACTTC. Translated: CASSFGTSDYYEQYF.

The chain employs TRBV18 and TRBJ1-1; 8 nucleotides match TRBD1. Germline CDR1 KGHSH, CDR2 LQKENI. With 5 bases clipped from V and 6 bases from J, the junction kept 11 bases outside the gene matches. CDR3 length equals 15 residues. The CDR3 DNA reads TGTGCCAGCTCAGCGTCGGGACAGGCCTCGGCTGAAGCTTTCTTT. Protein: CASSASGQASAEAFF.

The chain employs TRBV7-2 and TRBJ2-3; 7 nucleotides match TRBD1. The CDR3 length is 15 residues. CDR1 SGHTA and CDR2 FQGNSA come from the germline V gene. Trimming removed 5 bases from V and 1 base from J; junction bases left unmatched: 6. The CDR3 region has the DNA TGTGCCAGCAGCCTCGGACAGGTTGGCACAGATACGCAGTATTTT. It translates to CASSLGQVGTDTQYF. Full variable domain (rest looked up from reference TRBV7-2 and TRBJ2-3): GAGVSQSPSNKVTEKGKDVELRCDPISGHTALYWYRQSLGQGLEFLIYFQGNSAPDKSGLPSDRFSAERTGGSVSTLTIQRTQQEDSAVYLCASSLGQVGTDTQYFGPGTRLTVL.